Below, 16 T cell receptor beta chains from the same sample are listed, as sequenced in a study of blood T cell repertoires in COVID-19. Clones were sequenced by immunoSEQ multiplex PCR, and TCRdb holds only the in-frame ones, with some missing. The sample records approximately 430,000 clones, approximately 90% being singletons. Source material: peripheral blood. These receptor sequences come from a woman aged 25 to 39 with active or convalescent COVID-19.

The rearrangement uses TRBV2 and TRBJ2-7; the match to TRBD1 covers 9 bases. This CDR3 has 14 amino acids. Germline V gene data show CDR1 as SNHLY and CDR2 as FYNNEI. The V gene end was trimmed by 1 base and the J gene end by 6 bases; junction bases not matched to a gene: 4. CDR3 nucleotide sequence: TGTGCCAGCAGTGAAGTACAGGGGGCTGGCGAGCAGTACTTC. Residues: CASSEVQGAGEQYF.

The V and J genes are TRBV25-1 and TRBJ1-1; D remains ambiguous. The CDR3 has 12 residues. Trimming pared 3 bases from V and 11 bases from J, leaving 13 bases between. Germline assignment: CDR1 MGHDK and CDR2 SYGVNS. DNA for the CDR3: TGTGCCAGCAGTGATCCCGGGTTGAGGGCTTTCTTT. Encoded protein: CASSDPGLRAFF.

This chain uses TRBV5-1 with TRBJ2-5; the match to TRBD1 covers 9 bases. The V gene end was trimmed by 2 bases and the J gene end by 4 bases; junction bases not matched to a gene: 6. The germline gives CDR1 SGHRS, CDR2 YFSETQ. This CDR3 region has 15 residues. The CDR3 reads CASSLGQGQAETQYF. CDR3 bases: TGCGCCAGCAGCTTAGGACAGGGGCAAGCAGAGACCCAGTACTTC.

This chain joins TRBV3-1 (or the pseudogene TRBV3-2) and TRBJ2-7, with TRBD1 as a possible D gene (6 bases). Germline-derived CDR1 and CDR2 are LGHDT and YNNKEL (reference sequence). The CDR3 extends over 15 amino acids. Trimming left V 0 bases short and J 2 bases short, with 11 bases between. CDR3: CASSQDPAGAYEQYF. CDR3 sequence (DNA): TGTGCCAGCAGCCAAGATCCCGCAGGGGCCTACGAGCAGTACTTC.

This clone was found a few times. This chain uses TRBV9 with TRBJ2-7, with TRBD1 matching 7 bases. The CDR3 is made up of 14 amino acids. Germline V lookup: CDR1 SGDLS, CDR2 YYNGEE. J gave up 1 base and V 4 bases, and 5 bases lay outside the gene matches. This CDR3 is CASSFRTGSYEQYF. CDR3 DNA: TGTGCCAGCAGCTTTAGGACAGGTTCCTACGAGCAGTACTTC.

This clone came up once. Other DNA sequences from this sample encode an identical CDR3 as well. The V gene is TRBV5-1, the J gene TRBJ1-1; weak D call: TRBD1 (5 bases). Germline CDR1 and CDR2: SGHRS and YFSETQ. The CDR3 is 14 residues long. The ends were cut back, 4 bases at V and 1 base at J, with 11 bases in the middle. CDR3 loop: CASSPGTANTEAFF. DNA for the CDR3: TGCGCCAGCAGCCCCGGGACTGCGAACACTGAAGCTTTCTTT.

The rearrangement joins TRBV30 to TRBJ2-5; 10 bases agree with TRBD2. Germline V lookup: CDR1 GTSNPN, CDR2 SVGIG (reference sequence). This CDR3 has 17 amino acids. V was clipped by 0 bases and J by 2 bases; unmatched bases: 9. The CDR3 is CAWSVERTSGTQETQYF. CDR3 nucleotide sequence: TGTGCCTGGAGTGTAGAGAGAACTAGCGGGACTCAAGAGACCCAGTACTTC.

This chain links TRBV7-8 with TRBJ2-3; 7 positions agree with TRBD2. V shed 5 bases and J 6 bases; nucleotides not matched to a gene: 8. The CDR3 sequence is 14 residues long. The germline V gene encodes CDR1 SGHVS and CDR2 FQNEAQ. Written as DNA, the CDR3 is TGTGCCAGCAGCCTGCGAGGGAGGGAGGATACGCAGTATTTT. Protein: CASSLRGREDTQYF.

This chain uses TRBV6-6 with TRBJ1-3, with a tentative D call TRBD1 (5 bases). Germline V gives CDR1 MNHNY, CDR2 SVGAGI (reference sequence). There are 16 residues in the CDR3. V was clipped by 3 bases and J by 6 bases, with 18 bases between them. This CDR3 is CASSYSIRGDPNTIYF. CDR3 in DNA: TGTGCCAGCAGTTATAGTATCCGGGGGGACCCAAACACCATATATTTT.

The chain couples TRBV2 to TRBJ2-7; 11 nucleotides match TRBD2. The length of the CDR3 is 15 residues. The ends lost 4 bases at V and 3 bases at J; junction bases unmatched: 5. Germline V gene sequence: CDR1 SNHLY, CDR2 FYNNEI. The CDR3 is CASSGLAGKGYEQYF. In nucleotides, the CDR3 is TGTGCCAGCAGTGGACTAGCGGGAAAGGGCTACGAGCAGTACTTC.

The chain carries TRBV12-3 or TRBV12-4 and TRBJ1-2; the D gene is possibly TRBD1 (5 bases). The germline V and J ends were trimmed by 4 bases and 8 bases, with 14 bases remaining between them. The CDR3 extends over 13 amino acids. Here the CDR3 reads CASSSDSMVGYTF. The CDR3, as DNA: TGTGCCAGCAGTTCTGACAGCATGGTGGGCTACACCTTC.

V usage is TRBV6-2 or TRBV6-3 and J usage is TRBJ2-7; D is uncertain. CDR3 length: 12 amino acids. Trimming took off 5 bases at V and 2 bases at J, with 7 bases between the two ends. The V gene's germline CDR1 is MNHEY and CDR2 SVGEGT. In DNA, the CDR3 is TGTGCCAGCAGTACAGCTACCTACGAGCAGTACTTC. This sequence encodes CASSTATYEQYF.

The gene calls are TRBV14 and TRBJ2-3, with D maybe TRBD2 (6 bases). Germline V lookup: CDR1 SGHDN, CDR2 FVKESK. This CDR3 is built from 15 residues. Trimming took 2 bases from V and 1 from J, leaving 10 bases between them. CDR3 sequence reads: CASSQSWEGTDTQYF. The CDR3 DNA reads as TGTGCCAGCAGCCAATCATGGGAGGGCACAGATACGCAGTATTTT.

The chain combines TRBV30 with TRBJ2-7; possible D gene TRBD2, 5 bases. CDR1 is GTSNPN, CDR2 SVGIG, per germline (reference sequence). The V end lost 3 bases, the J end lost 4 bases, and 13 bases lay between the germline ends. The CDR3 is made up of 13 amino acids. CDR3 loop: CAWRSRASYEQYF. The CDR3 DNA sequence: TGTGCCTGGAGGTCGAGGGCCTCATACGAGCAGTACTTC.

The chain carries TRBV6-5 and TRBJ1-3, with D possibly being TRBD1 (5 bases). CDR1 and CDR2 (germline): MNHEY, SVGAGI. The length of the CDR3 is 14 residues. Deletions cut 2 bases from V and 8 bases from J, with 13 bases between. In DNA form, the CDR3 reads TGTGCCAGCAGTTACAGTTTGGCGGGGGACACCATATATTTT. Its protein product is CASSYSLAGDTIYF.

This chain uses TRBV18 with TRBJ2-3; TRBD2 aligns across 7 bases. The CDR3 runs to 15 residues. V was pared by 2 bases and J by 3 bases, with 5 bases of the junction left unmatched. The germline V gene encodes CDR1 KGHSH and CDR2 LQKENI. CDR3 residues: CASSPTPSGTDTQYF. CDR3 in DNA: TGTGCCAGCTCACCAACCCCTAGCGGAACAGATACGCAGTATTTT. The complete variable domain, with remaining parts taken from reference TRBV18 and TRBJ2-3, reads NAGVMQNPRHLVRRRGQEARLRCSPMKGHSHVYWYRQLPEEGLKFMVYLQKENIIDESGMPKERFSAEFPKEGPSILRIQQVVRGDSAAYFCASSPTPSGTDTQYFGPGTRLTVL.